Below, 27 T cell receptor beta chains from the same sample are listed, as sequenced in a study of T cell changes during pregnancy in multiple sclerosis. Profiling relied on immunoSEQ multiplex PCR, and the TCRdb table lists in-frame clones only, not all of them. The sample has approximately 30,000 clones; almost 90% are singletons. The sequenced sample was CD8+ T cells from peripheral blood mononuclear cells, obtained after pregnancy. These receptors were collected from a female donor with multiple sclerosis, enrolled in a pregnancy study.

The V and J genes are TRBV7-6 and TRBJ2-7, with a weak D call TRBD1 (5 bases). V lost 3 bases and J lost 2, with 8 bases in between. This CDR3 region has 13 residues. Germline lookup yields CDR1 SGHVS and CDR2 FNYEAQ. CDR3 loop: CASSLTDPYEQYF. DNA for the CDR3: TGTGCCAGCAGCTTGACAGACCCCTACGAGCAGTACTTC.

J is TRBJ2-7 and V is TRBV5-4; TRBD1 aligns across 8 bases. The CDR3 runs to 13 residues. Germline assignment: CDR1 SGHNT and CDR2 YYREEE (reference sequence). V was pared by 4 bases and J by 6 bases, with 6 bases of the junction left unmatched. DNA of the CDR3: TGTGCCAGCAGCCTCAGGGGGCTCGGCGAGCAGTACTTC. It translates to CASSLRGLGEQYF. The whole variable domain, remainder taken from reference TRBV5-4 and TRBJ2-7, is ETGVTQSPTHLIKTRGQQVTLRCSSQSGHNTVSWYQQALGQGPQFIFQYYREEENGRGNFPPRFSGLQFPNYSSELNVNALELDDSALYLCASSLRGLGEQYFGPGTRLTVT.

The CDR3 DNA is TGTGCCAGCAGCCGTGGAGGTAGTTCACCCCTCCACTTT. Translated: CASSRGGSSPLHF. The J gene is TRBJ1-6, the V gene TRBV7-6; D is ambiguous. Trimming removed 5 bases at V and 9 bases at J, with 11 bases between. The CDR3 has 13 amino acids. Germline-derived CDR1 and CDR2 are SGHVS and FNYEAQ.

J is TRBJ2-3 and V is TRBV10-3; TRBD2 agrees at 9 bases. Germline assignment: CDR1 ENHRY and CDR2 SYGVKD. The V gene end was trimmed by 2 bases and the J gene end by 2 bases; junction bases not matched to a gene: 5. The CDR3 covers 16 residues. Written as DNA, the CDR3 is TGTGCCATCAGTGAGCAGCGGGGGGCCCACACAGATACGCAGTATTTT. This encodes CAISEQRGAHTDTQYF.

The chain joins TRBV4-3 to TRBJ1-4; D is undetermined. V lost 1 base and J 8 bases, leaving 8 bases between the germline ends. CDR1 is LGHNA and CDR2 is YSLEER in the germline V gene. The CDR3 has 13 amino acids. Written as DNA, the CDR3 is TGCGCCAGCAGCCAAGTAGGAGGGGAAAAACTGTTTTTT. The encoded protein is CASSQVGGEKLFF.

As DNA, the CDR3 is TGCGCCAGCAGCAGCAGTACTAGCGGGGAAACAGATACGCAGTATTTT. Translated: CASSSSTSGETDTQYF. The chain has TRBV5-1 and TRBJ2-3, with TRBD2 matching 10 bases. The CDR3 totals 16 residues. CDR1 is SGHRS, CDR2 YFSETQ, per germline. J gave up 3 bases and V 4 bases, and 8 bases lay outside the gene matches.

The chain uses TRBV6-6 and TRBJ2-5; 9 nucleotides agree with TRBD1. The CDR3 length is 15 residues. Germline lookup yields CDR1 MNHNY and CDR2 SVGAGI (reference sequence). The ends lost 6 bases at V and 5 bases at J; junction bases unmatched: 10. CDR3 in amino acids: CASRHGDRDVETQYF. DNA for the CDR3: TGTGCCAGCAGGCACGGGGACAGGGACGTTGAGACCCAGTACTTC.

J is TRBJ1-1 and V is TRBV7-9, with a weak D call TRBD1 (6 bases). The CDR3 consists of 15 residues. V lost 9 bases, J lost 4 bases, and 21 bases lay in between. In germline, CDR1 is SEHNR, CDR2 FQNEAQ (reference sequence). The CDR3 region has the DNA TGTGCCAGAAAGACATTGACAGGAATGGCCACTGAAGCTTTCTTT. Amino acids: CARKTLTGMATEAFF.

Details on this clone: The same CDR3 arises from other DNA sequences in this sample as well. The chain recombines TRBV4-3 with TRBJ1-3; maybe TRBD1 (5 bases). Between the trimmed V and J ends, which lost 0 bases and 1 base, there was a span of 7 bases. The CDR3 spans 15 residues. CDR1 is LGHNA, CDR2 YSLEER, per germline. CDR3 bases: TGCGCCAGCAGCCAAGATCCAGGGTCTGGAAACACCATATATTTT. This codes for CASSQDPGSGNTIYF.

This chain connects TRBV6-6 to TRBJ2-2; weak D call: TRBD1 (6 bases). This CDR3 spans 15 amino acids. Deletions cut 2 bases from V and 3 bases from J, with 10 bases between. Germline loops: CDR1 MNHNY, CDR2 SVGAGI (reference sequence). The DNA of the CDR3 is TGTGCCAGCAGTTACGAGGGGGTGTACACCGGGGAGCTGTTTTTT. Its protein is CASSYEGVYTGELFF.

This clone was counted only a few times. This rearrangement joins TRBV6-4 to TRBJ2-6; D gene uncertain. The CDR3 spans 16 residues. Between the trimmed V and J ends, which lost 0 bases and 0 bases, there was a span of 6 bases. CDR1 MRHNA and CDR2 SNTAGT come from the germline V gene. CDR3 amino acids: CASSDSSTSGANVLTF. The CDR3 DNA reads as TGTGCCAGCAGTGACTCATCTACCTCTGGGGCCAACGTCCTGACTTTC.

The V call is TRBV27, the J call TRBJ2-7, with a possible D match to TRBD1 (5 bases). The CDR3 is made up of 12 amino acids. From germline, CDR1 is MNHEY and CDR2 SMNVEV (reference sequence). The ends were cut back, 6 bases at V and 2 bases at J, with 8 bases in the middle. CDR3 DNA: TGTGCCAGCAGAGACAGAACCTACGAGCAGTACTTC. This gives the protein CASRDRTYEQYF.

This clone was recorded only once. This chain joins TRBV30 and TRBJ2-3; 9 bases fit TRBD2. CDR1 and CDR2 from the germline V gene are GTSNPN and SVGIG (reference sequence). The CDR3 extends over 13 amino acids. V lost 5 bases to trimming and J lost 4 bases; unmatched junction nucleotides: 4. The CDR3 region has the DNA TGTGCCTGGGACGCGGGGGGGTCAGATACGCAGTATTTT. As protein: CAWDAGGSDTQYF.

The gene calls are TRBV13 and TRBJ1-2; D unresolved. Germline lookup yields CDR1 PRHDT and CDR2 FYEKMQ (reference sequence). CDR3 length: 14 residues. V was shortened by 3 bases and J by 6 bases, with 14 bases between the two germline ends. The CDR3 coding sequence is TGTGCCAGCAGCTTGGGGTCGGGGTATGATGGCTACACCTTC. Translating it yields CASSLGSGYDGYTF. Full variable domain (remainder filled in from reference TRBV13 and TRBJ1-2): AAGVIQSPRHLIKEKRETATLKCYPIPRHDTVYWYQQGPGQDPQFLISFYEKMQSDKGSIPDRFSAQQFSDYHSELNMSSLELGDSALYFCASSLGSGYDGYTFGSGTRLTVV.

The chain employs TRBV14 and TRBJ1-5; D is perhaps TRBD1 (6 bases). The CDR3 length is 15 residues. Between the trimmed V and J ends, which lost 1 base and 0 bases, there was a span of 7 bases. Germline V gives CDR1 SGHDN, CDR2 FVKESK. CDR3 nucleotides: TGTGCCAGCAGCCAAGGACAGGATAGCAATCAGCCCCAGCATTTT. Protein product: CASSQGQDSNQPQHF.

The chain recombines TRBV21-1 with TRBJ2-1; TRBD2, the table's D call, lacks a check against the DNA. TRBV21-1 is noted as a pseudogene. This CDR3 contains 16 residues. The CDR3 loop is CASSSRPGTSDNEQFF. CDR3 in DNA: TGTGCCAGCAGCAGCCGCCCTGGGACTAGTGATAATGAGCAGTTCTTC.

Regarding this clone: Germline is not matched at one junction end, which may reflect a read error. The chain carries TRBV7-3 and TRBJ2-3; the D gene is possibly TRBD2 (6 bases). Germline CDR1 is SGHTA and CDR2 is FQGTGA. CDR3 length equals 13 residues. CDR3 nucleotides: TGTGCCAGCAGCCCTATTCCCGGGACTCTCATTAAATTT. Protein: CASSPIPGTLIKF.

The chain uses TRBV9 and TRBJ2-7; TRBD1 matches at 9 bases. With V trimmed by 3 bases and J by 7 bases, 8 bases remained unmatched. Germline V gives CDR1 SGDLS, CDR2 YYNGEE. There are 14 residues in the CDR3. For the CDR3, the DNA is TGTGCCAGCAGCGCGGACAGGGGAGGCTGGGAGCAGTACTTC. Protein: CASSADRGGWEQYF.

The genes are TRBV9 and TRBJ2-1, with D uncertain. The V and J ends lost 3 bases and 9 bases respectively, with 13 bases between them. The CDR3 extends over 13 amino acids. Germline loops: CDR1 SGDLS, CDR2 YYNGEE. Here the CDR3 DNA reads TGTGCCAGCAGCGGCCCCGAGGCCCGTGAGCAGTTCTTC. Translated: CASSGPEAREQFF.

V and J are TRBV7-9 and TRBJ2-4; 10 nucleotides match TRBD1. This CDR3 is 17 amino acids long. Germline assignment: CDR1 SEHNR and CDR2 FQNEAQ (reference sequence). Trimming took 5 bases from V and 0 from J; bases not matched to a gene: 7. CDR3 region: CASSLPGQGLAKNIQYF. CDR3 DNA sequence: TGTGCCAGCAGCCTCCCGGGACAGGGGCTAGCCAAAAACATTCAGTACTTC.

The genes are TRBV9 and TRBJ2-2; 8 bases match TRBD1. Germline lookup yields CDR1 SGDLS and CDR2 YYNGEE. The CDR3 is 16 amino acids. Trimming removed 0 bases from V and 1 base from J; junction bases left unmatched: 2. In nucleotides, the CDR3 is TGTGCCAGCAGCGTAGAAGGGACAGGGAACACCGGGGAGCTGTTTTTT. Translated: CASSVEGTGNTGELFF.

V and J are TRBV9 and TRBJ1-1; TRBD1 aligns across 7 bases. The CDR3 runs to 15 residues. CDR1 and CDR2 (germline): SGDLS, YYNGEE. V was clipped by 3 bases and J by 2 bases; unmatched bases: 7. CDR3 sequence (DNA): TGTGCCAGCAGCGCTCGGACAGGACCTAACACTGAAGCTTTCTTT. This gives the protein CASSARTGPNTEAFF.

This clone was found once. The rearrangement joins TRBV27 to TRBJ1-2; 9 bases are shared with TRBD1. The CDR3 has 19 amino acids. Losses at the gene ends were 5 bases for V and 3 bases for J; bases not matched to a gene: 19. Germline values: CDR1 MNHEY, CDR2 SMNVEV (reference sequence). CDR3 nucleotides: TGTGCCAGCAGTCCCCTCCCGGGACAGGGCTCCCTTTTGGACTATGGCTACACCTTC. It translates to CASSPLPGQGSLLDYGYTF.

This chain connects TRBV18 to TRBJ2-7; 11 nucleotides line up with TRBD1. Germline-derived CDR1 and CDR2 are KGHSH and LQKENI. With V trimmed by 4 bases and J by 0 bases, 2 bases remained unmatched. CDR3 length equals 15 residues. CDR3 DNA sequence: TGTGCCAGCTCACTTGGGACAGGGGGCTCCTACGAGCAGTACTTC. This encodes CASSLGTGGSYEQYF.

The chain combines TRBV19 with TRBJ2-7; 7 bases align to TRBD2. Germline lookup yields CDR1 LNHDA and CDR2 SQIVND (reference sequence). The CDR3 runs to 15 residues. With V trimmed by 7 bases and J by 0 bases, 9 bases remained unmatched. The CDR3 coding sequence is TGTGCCAGTACCCAGTATGGGGGGGACTCCTACGAGCAGTACTTC. Translating it yields CASTQYGGDSYEQYF.

With regard to this clone: A read error is possible here, since a much larger clone lies one base away. This same CDR3 is encoded by further DNA sequences in the sample. V is TRBV6-1 and J is TRBJ2-7; the D gene is possibly TRBD1 (5 bases). The V gene's germline CDR1 is MNHNS and CDR2 SASEGT. The CDR3 runs 14 residues. The CDR3 bases are TGTGCCAGCAGTCCCCCGACAGACACCTATGAGCAGTACTTC. This encodes CASSPPTDTYEQYF.

The rearrangement uses TRBV7-3 and TRBJ2-5; no definite D call. V lost 2 bases and J 5 bases, leaving 15 bases between the germline ends. The germline CDR1 and CDR2 sequences are SGHTA and FQGTGA. The CDR3 covers 15 residues. The CDR3 coding sequence is TGTGCCAGCAGCTTAGGCGGCAGCCTTTGGGAGACCCAGTACTTC. Amino acid sequence: CASSLGGSLWETQYF.